These T cell receptor beta chains were read from a single sample in a study of T cell responses to AZD1222 COVID-19 vaccine. Assay used: immunoSEQ multiplex PCR; TCRdb lists only in-frame clones, some missing. The sample yields 200,000 or so clones, about 87% seen once. This sample comprised peripheral blood, obtained on day 0 of MenACWY control vaccination. The source of these receptors is an adult in good health. Each CDR3 is given with its conserved first and last residue. The D gene is left open where the match is weak. For some rows the clone size is stated as once, few or many, or as a class when expanded; others skip it.

size: few; V: TRBV19; D: TRBD1; J: TRBJ1-6; DNA: TGTGCCAGTAGTCCCCCTCGACAGGGGCGAATAGATTCACCCCTCCACTTT; CDR3: CASSPPRQGRIDSPLHF
size: few; V: TRBV9; D: -; J: TRBJ1-2; DNA: TGTGCCAGCAGCGTAGGCAGGAGGGATGGCTACACCTTC; CDR3: CASSVGRRDGYTF
size: once; V: TRBV7-2; D: TRBD1; J: TRBJ1-1; DNA: TGTGCCAGCAGCACCCGACAGGGGGACACTGAAGCTTTCTTT; CDR3: CASSTRQGDTEAFF
size: -; V: TRBV4-3; D: TRBD1; J: TRBJ1-6; DNA: TGCGCCAGCAGCCAAGCACCCCCAGGGGGCAAAGATTCACCCCTCCACTTT; CDR3: CASSQAPPGGKDSPLHF
size: once; V: TRBV9; D: -; J: TRBJ2-2; DNA: TGTGCCAGCAGCCTCACCCGGGACTTGCGCACCGGGGAGCTGTTTTTT; CDR3: CASSLTRDLRTGELFF
size: -; V: TRBV19; D: -; J: TRBJ2-3; DNA: TGTGCCAGTAGTATAGGGGCCCAGGCAGATACGCAGTATTTT; CDR3: CASSIGAQADTQYF
size: -; V: TRBV29-1; D: TRBD1; J: TRBJ2-1; DNA: TGCAGCGCCGCCGGACAGGGGTTCTATGAGCAGTTCTTC; CDR3: CSAAGQGFYEQFF
size: -; V: TRBV25-1; D: -; J: TRBJ1-1; DNA: TGTGCCAGCAGTGGAATTGGGGGAAACAGGGAAGCTTTCTTT; CDR3: CASSGIGGNREAFF
size: -; V: TRBV28; D: -; J: TRBJ1-2; DNA: TGTGCCACATTCCGAGGATATGGCTACACCTTC; CDR3: CATFRGYGYTF
size: -; V: TRBV27; D: -; J: TRBJ2-3; DNA: TGTGCCAGCAGTCCCTTTTCCCGTCCGGGCACAGATACGCAGTATTTT; CDR3: CASSPFSRPGTDTQYF
size: once; V: TRBV7-2; D: -; J: TRBJ1-4; DNA: TGTGCCAGCAGCTTCTCCCTGTGGACAGAAAATGAAAAACTGTTTTTT; CDR3: CASSFSLWTENEKLFF
size: -; V: TRBV3-1/TRBV3-2; D: -; J: TRBJ2-5; DNA: TGTGCCAGCAGCCAACTGGGGGGAGAGACCCAGTACTTC; CDR3: CASSQLGGETQYF
size: -; V: TRBV11-2; D: -; J: TRBJ2-3; DNA: TGTGCCAGCAGCTTAGATTTGAATCACGGGGGAGGCACAGATACGCAGTATTTT; CDR3: CASSLDLNHGGGTDTQYF
size: once; V: TRBV27; D: -; J: TRBJ2-1; DNA: TGTGCCAGCAGTTTACCTGGCCCCACGAATGAGCAGTTCTTC; CDR3: CASSLPGPTNEQFF
size: many; V: TRBV28; D: -; J: TRBJ1-5; DNA: TGTGCCAGCAGTTCCGACAGAAGCAATCAGCCCCAGCATTTT; CDR3: CASSSDRSNQPQHF
size: -; V: TRBV5-6; D: TRBD2; J: TRBJ2-1; DNA: TGTGCCAGCAGCTTTAGCGGGGGGAGCTCCTACAATGAGCAGTTCTTC; CDR3: CASSFSGGSSYNEQFF
size: -; V: TRBV11-2; D: -; J: TRBJ2-5; DNA: TGTGCCAGCAGCTTAAACCCAGGGAGTCAAGAGACCCAGTACTTC; CDR3: CASSLNPGSQETQYF
size: -; V: TRBV27; D: TRBD1; J: TRBJ1-5; DNA: TGTGCCAGCAGTCCCGGGACAGATAGCAATCAGCCCCAGCATTTT; CDR3: CASSPGTDSNQPQHF
size: -; V: TRBV19; D: -; J: TRBJ2-2; DNA: TGTGCCAGTAGCCCCCTAGCGTCGAACACCGGGGAGCTGTTTTTT; CDR3: CASSPLASNTGELFF
size: few; V: TRBV11-2; D: TRBD2; J: TRBJ2-7; DNA: TGTGCCAGCAGCTACACTTGGGGTGGGACTAGGATCTACGAGCAGTACTTC; CDR3: CASSYTWGGTRIYEQYF
size: -; V: TRBV5-8; D: -; J: TRBJ1-5; DNA: TGTGCCAGCAGCACAGACAGCGCTAGCAATCAGCCCCAGCATTTT; CDR3: CASSTDSASNQPQHF
size: -; V: TRBV6-5; D: -; J: TRBJ2-3; DNA: TGTGCCAGCAGTTACGGGATGGGCACAGATACGCAGTATTTT; CDR3: CASSYGMGTDTQYF
size: -; V: TRBV29-1; D: TRBD2; J: TRBJ2-5; DNA: TGCAGCGTCGGGGGGGGACTAGCGGGAGAGACCCAGTACTTC; CDR3: CSVGGGLAGETQYF
size: -; V: TRBV7-9; D: -; J: TRBJ1-2; DNA: TGTGCCAGCAGCTTAGCAGGCCGGTATGGCTACACCTTC; CDR3: CASSLAGRYGYTF
size: -; V: TRBV6-2/TRBV6-3; D: -; J: TRBJ1-5; DNA: TGTGCCAGCAGTTACTATAGGGCCAGCAATCAGCCCCAGCATTTT; CDR3: CASSYYRASNQPQHF
size: -; V: TRBV7-2; D: TRBD2; J: TRBJ2-2; DNA: TGTGCCAGCAGCTTAGCCAGGTCTAGCGGGCTCGAAGGGGAGCTGTTTTTT; CDR3: CASSLARSSGLEGELFF
size: -; V: TRBV4-2; D: TRBD1; J: TRBJ1-2; DNA: TGTGCCAGCAGCCAAGACCCGGGACAGGGACTCTATGGCTACACCTTC; CDR3: CASSQDPGQGLYGYTF
size: -; V: TRBV5-1; D: TRBD2; J: TRBJ2-2; DNA: TGCGCCAGCAGCTTGGCGGGGGGACCCGGGGAGCTGTTTTTT; CDR3: CASSLAGGPGELFF
size: -; V: TRBV5-1; D: -; J: TRBJ1-6; DNA: TGCGCCAGCAGCTTGGCGGGGGCGATGGCCCTCCACTTT; CDR3: CASSLAGAMALHF
size: -; V: TRBV2; D: TRBD2; J: TRBJ2-7; DNA: TGTGCCAGCAATAAACTAGCGGGGGCTTCCGAGCAGTACTTC; CDR3: CASNKLAGASEQYF
size: few; V: TRBV30; D: TRBD1; J: TRBJ2-7; DNA: TGTGCCTGGAGTGTACTACCGGGACAGGGTTCAGACGAGCAGTACTTC; CDR3: CAWSVLPGQGSDEQYF
size: -; V: TRBV9; D: -; J: TRBJ2-2; DNA: TGTGCCACCTCCGGCAGGGAGAACACCGGGGAGCTGTTTTTT; CDR3: CATSGRENTGELFF
size: -; V: TRBV7-9; D: -; J: TRBJ1-3; DNA: TGTGCCAGCAGCTTTGGCACCATATATTTT; CDR3: CASSFGTIYF
size: few; V: TRBV19; D: -; J: TRBJ2-7; DNA: TGTGCCAGTAGCGCCGGGAGCTACGAGCAGTACTTC; CDR3: CASSAGSYEQYF
size: -; V: TRBV27; D: -; J: TRBJ2-3; DNA: TGTGCCAGCAGTGGGAGGGGGGTCGTCGCAGATACGCAGTATTTT; CDR3: CASSGRGVVADTQYF
size: -; V: TRBV7-6; D: -; J: TRBJ1-3; DNA: TGTGCCGCGGGGGAAAGCTCTGGAAACACCATATATTTT; CDR3: CAAGESSGNTIYF
size: few; V: TRBV19; D: TRBD2; J: TRBJ2-1; DNA: TGTGCCAGTAGTGTTAGCGGGAGCTCCTACAATGAGCAGTTCTTC; CDR3: CASSVSGSSYNEQFF
size: -; V: TRBV28; D: TRBD2; J: TRBJ2-2; DNA: TGTGCCAGCAGCGTCGGGACTAGCGGGAGAGAGGCCGGGGAGCTGTTTTTT; CDR3: CASSVGTSGREAGELFF
size: few; V: TRBV5-1; D: -; J: TRBJ1-2; DNA: TGCGCCAGCAGCTCTGGACGCGCCCCATGGGGCTACACCTTC; CDR3: CASSSGRAPWGYTF
size: -; V: TRBV5-6; D: TRBD1; J: TRBJ1-2; DNA: TGTGCCAGCAGCCCCGGACAGGGGCTTGTTAACTATGGCTACACCTTC; CDR3: CASSPGQGLVNYGYTF
size: -; V: TRBV28; D: -; J: TRBJ2-7; DNA: TGTGCCAGCAGCCTCCTGGGGGGCCCTTACGAGCAGTACTTC; CDR3: CASSLLGGPYEQYF
size: -; V: TRBV30; D: -; J: TRBJ2-3; DNA: TGTGCCTGGGGCCCAGGAGCGGCTAGCACAGATACGCAGTATTTT; CDR3: CAWGPGAASTDTQYF
size: -; V: TRBV2; D: TRBD1; J: TRBJ1-3; DNA: TGTGCCATTGTACTCGGACAGGGGGTGGACACCATATATTTT; CDR3: CAIVLGQGVDTIYF
size: -; V: TRBV10-1; D: -; J: TRBJ1-3; DNA: TGCGCCAGCAGTGAGTTCTGGTACAGATCCCTTGGAAACACCATATATTTT; CDR3: CASSEFWYRSLGNTIYF
size: -; V: TRBV3-1/TRBV3-2; D: TRBD1; J: TRBJ1-2; DNA: TGTGCCAGCAGCCAAGAGTGGGGACAGGGGGCTCATGGCTACACCTTC; CDR3: CASSQEWGQGAHGYTF
size: -; V: TRBV28; D: -; J: TRBJ1-5; DNA: TGTGCCAGCAGTCGCCTTAACCAGCCCCAGCATTTT; CDR3: CASSRLNQPQHF
size: -; V: TRBV7-9; D: -; J: TRBJ2-3; DNA: TGTGCCAGCAGCGAGTACAAGGGGGGCGCGGATACGCAGTATTTT; CDR3: CASSEYKGGADTQYF
size: -; V: TRBV11-2; D: -; J: TRBJ2-6; DNA: TGTGCCAGCAGCTTATTGGGGACAAGTCGGTCTGGGGCCAACGTCCTGACTTTC; CDR3: CASSLLGTSRSGANVLTF
size: -; V: TRBV6-1; D: TRBD1; J: TRBJ1-5; DNA: TGTGCCAGCAGTGAGGGGGGGACAGTAAATCAGCCCCAGCATTTT; CDR3: CASSEGGTVNQPQHF
size: -; V: TRBV11-3; D: -; J: TRBJ1-2; DNA: TGTGCCAGCAGCTTCTACCGGGGTTGGGACTATGGCTACACCTTC; CDR3: CASSFYRGWDYGYTF
size: -; V: TRBV2; D: -; J: TRBJ1-6; DNA: TGTGCCAGCAGTGAAGCGAGGGGCAGTGCTAATTCACCCCTCCACTTT; CDR3: CASSEARGSANSPLHF
size: -; V: TRBV5-6; D: -; J: TRBJ2-7; DNA: TGTGCCAGCAGCTTGGGAGCGGGCATAGAGCAGTACTTC; CDR3: CASSLGAGIEQYF
size: -; V: TRBV2; D: TRBD1; J: TRBJ2-1; DNA: TGTGCCAGCAGCTACACAGGGGGCAAGGATGAGCAGTTCTTC; CDR3: CASSYTGGKDEQFF
size: -; V: TRBV28; D: -; J: TRBJ2-4; DNA: TGTGCCAGCAGTTTGGGGGTCTCCCACAAGGACTTC; CDR3: CASSLGVSHKDF
size: few; V: TRBV5-1; D: -; J: TRBJ1-5; DNA: TGCGCCAGCAGCTTGGGGGGAGTAGGACAGCCCCAGCATTTT; CDR3: CASSLGGVGQPQHF
size: -; V: TRBV7-2; D: TRBD1; J: TRBJ2-6; DNA: TGTGCCAGCAGCTTAGCGTTGTGGGACAGGCCCGGACTCTCTGGGGCCAACGTCCTGACTTTC; CDR3: CASSLALWDRPGLSGANVLTF
size: once; V: TRBV9; D: -; J: TRBJ2-2; DNA: TGTGCCAGCAGCGTAGTTGGCGGGGTGAACACCGGGGAGCTGTTTTTT; CDR3: CASSVVGGVNTGELFF
size: many; V: TRBV7-9; D: -; J: TRBJ2-3; DNA: TGTGCCAGCAGCTTCCGCCCGCACACAGATACGCAGTATTTT; CDR3: CASSFRPHTDTQYF